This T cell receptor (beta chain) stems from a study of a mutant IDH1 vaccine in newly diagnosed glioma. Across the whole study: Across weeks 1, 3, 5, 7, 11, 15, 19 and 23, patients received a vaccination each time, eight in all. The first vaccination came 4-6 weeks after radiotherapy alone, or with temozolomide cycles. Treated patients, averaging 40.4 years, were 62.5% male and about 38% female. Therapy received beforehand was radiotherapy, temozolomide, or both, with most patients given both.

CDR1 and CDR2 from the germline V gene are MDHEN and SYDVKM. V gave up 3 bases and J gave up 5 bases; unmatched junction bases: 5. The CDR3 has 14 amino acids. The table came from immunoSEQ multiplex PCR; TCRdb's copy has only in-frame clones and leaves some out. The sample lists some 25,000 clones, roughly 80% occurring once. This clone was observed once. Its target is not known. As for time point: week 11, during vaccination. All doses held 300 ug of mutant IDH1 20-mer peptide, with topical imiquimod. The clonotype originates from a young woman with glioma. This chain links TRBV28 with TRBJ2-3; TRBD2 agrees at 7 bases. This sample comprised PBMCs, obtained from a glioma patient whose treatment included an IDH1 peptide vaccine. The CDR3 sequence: CASSFTASGDTQYF. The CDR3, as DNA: TGTGCCAGCAGTTTTACTGCTAGCGGAGATACGCAGTATTTT.